A selection of T cell receptor beta chains follows, all from one sample in a study of blood T cell repertoires in COVID-19. Repertoires were generated with immunoSEQ multiplex PCR, while TCRdb's copy carries only in-frame clones and drops some. The sample lists a few hundred thousand clones, approximately 90% occurring once. The source material was PBMCs or T cells enriched from blood (not recorded which). All receptors derive from a woman aged 18-35 years who had recovered from COVID-19. Both conserved end residues are part of each CDR3. The order of the fields is D gene, V gene, CDR3 length, clone size, J gene, CDR3 DNA, CDR3 protein. D genes are given only for firm matches. Rows give clone size only sometimes, using once, few, many, or a class for an expanded clone.

d_call: NA
v_call: TRBV5-8
cdr3_length: 14
clone_size: NA
j_call: TRBJ1-1
cdr3_nt: TGTGCCAGCAGCAGGCGAGGAGGGAACACTGAAGCTTTCTTT
cdr3_aa: CASSRRGGNTEAFF

d_call: NA
v_call: TRBV5-1
cdr3_length: 13
clone_size: NA
j_call: TRBJ2-1
cdr3_nt: TGCGCCAGCAGCTTGGACCAGGGGTTCAGGCGGTTCTTC
cdr3_aa: CASSLDQGFRRFF

d_call: NA
v_call: TRBV2
cdr3_length: 14
clone_size: NA
j_call: TRBJ1-1
cdr3_nt: TGTGCCAGCAGGTTACAGGGTCTGGACACTGAAGCTTTCTTT
cdr3_aa: CASRLQGLDTEAFF

d_call: TRBD1
v_call: TRBV5-1
cdr3_length: 14
clone_size: once
j_call: TRBJ2-1
cdr3_nt: TGCGCCAGCAGCTTTTCCTCGACAGGGATAGAGCAGTTCTTC
cdr3_aa: CASSFSSTGIEQFF

d_call: NA
v_call: TRBV20-1
cdr3_length: 13
clone_size: NA
j_call: TRBJ2-3
cdr3_nt: TGCAGTGCTAGTCCATTAGCACCAGATACGCAGTATTTT
cdr3_aa: CSASPLAPDTQYF

d_call: TRBD2
v_call: TRBV27
cdr3_length: 18
clone_size: NA
j_call: TRBJ2-1
cdr3_nt: TGTGCCAGCAGTTTAACAAAGCGGGGGGGCCTCCCTTACAATGAGCAGTTCTTC
cdr3_aa: CASSLTKRGGLPYNEQFF

d_call: TRBD1
v_call: TRBV6-1
cdr3_length: 18
clone_size: few
j_call: TRBJ1-1
cdr3_nt: TGTGCCAGCAGTGAATGGGCGGACAGGGGGCGCGAAAACACTGAAGCTTTCTTT
cdr3_aa: CASSEWADRGRENTEAFF

d_call: TRBD2
v_call: TRBV11-2
cdr3_length: 16
clone_size: NA
j_call: TRBJ2-5
cdr3_nt: TGTGCCAGCAGACTTAGCGGGGGGGCAGGACAAGAGACCCAGTACTTC
cdr3_aa: CASRLSGGAGQETQYF

d_call: TRBD1
v_call: TRBV2
cdr3_length: 17
clone_size: NA
j_call: TRBJ2-7
cdr3_nt: TGTGCCAGCAGGGTAGGGGGGACAGGGCGAAACTCCTACGAGCAGTACTTC
cdr3_aa: CASRVGGTGRNSYEQYF

d_call: NA
v_call: TRBV7-6
cdr3_length: 14
clone_size: once
j_call: TRBJ1-1
cdr3_nt: TGTGCCAGCAGCTTAGCAGTATCCGGGACTGAAGCTTTCTTT
cdr3_aa: CASSLAVSGTEAFF

d_call: TRBD1
v_call: TRBV6-5
cdr3_length: 13
clone_size: few
j_call: TRBJ1-2
cdr3_nt: TGTGCCAGCAGTTACGGGACAGAGTATGGCTACACCTTC
cdr3_aa: CASSYGTEYGYTF

d_call: NA
v_call: TRBV2
cdr3_length: 12
clone_size: NA
j_call: TRBJ1-2
cdr3_nt: TGTGCCAGCAGGGGCGACAGCTATGGCTACACCTTC
cdr3_aa: CASRGDSYGYTF

d_call: NA
v_call: TRBV5-4
cdr3_length: 13
clone_size: NA
j_call: TRBJ2-2
cdr3_nt: TGTGCCAGCAGCTTGACAGACACCGGGGAGCTGTTTTTT
cdr3_aa: CASSLTDTGELFF

d_call: NA
v_call: TRBV28
cdr3_length: 14
clone_size: NA
j_call: TRBJ1-1
cdr3_nt: TGTGCCAGCAGCGCCCTTCGAGGGAACACTGAAGCTTTCTTT
cdr3_aa: CASSALRGNTEAFF

d_call: NA
v_call: TRBV7-6
cdr3_length: 18
clone_size: NA
j_call: TRBJ1-1
cdr3_nt: TGTGCCAGCAGCTTAGGTGGGGGAAAGGGGATCGGGAGCACTGAAGCTTTCTTT
cdr3_aa: CASSLGGGKGIGSTEAFF

d_call: NA
v_call: TRBV7-9
cdr3_length: 15
clone_size: NA
j_call: TRBJ2-3
cdr3_nt: TGTGCCAGCAGCTCCGGGGTAGGGTTCACAGATACGCAGTATTTT
cdr3_aa: CASSSGVGFTDTQYF

d_call: NA
v_call: TRBV27
cdr3_length: 14
clone_size: NA
j_call: TRBJ1-5
cdr3_nt: TGTGCCAGCAGTTACTCTGCTATGAATCAGCCCCAGCATTTT
cdr3_aa: CASSYSAMNQPQHF

d_call: TRBD1
v_call: TRBV6-5
cdr3_length: 14
clone_size: few
j_call: TRBJ1-5
cdr3_nt: TGTGCCAGCAGTCCCCGAGGGGGCACGCAGCCCCAGCATTTT
cdr3_aa: CASSPRGGTQPQHF

d_call: NA
v_call: TRBV9
cdr3_length: 13
clone_size: few
j_call: TRBJ1-2
cdr3_nt: TGTGCCAGCAGCCCGACGGCGGTAGGTGGCTACACCTTC
cdr3_aa: CASSPTAVGGYTF

d_call: NA
v_call: TRBV12-3/TRBV12-4
cdr3_length: 13
clone_size: NA
j_call: TRBJ2-5
cdr3_nt: TGTGCCAGCAGTTTCGACAGTCAAGAGACCCAGTACTTC
cdr3_aa: CASSFDSQETQYF

d_call: TRBD1
v_call: TRBV27
cdr3_length: 15
clone_size: once
j_call: TRBJ2-7
cdr3_nt: TGTGCCAGCAGTCCGCAACCGGGACAGGGATCCGAGCAGTACTTC
cdr3_aa: CASSPQPGQGSEQYF

d_call: NA
v_call: TRBV4-2
cdr3_length: 17
clone_size: NA
j_call: TRBJ2-1
cdr3_nt: TGTGCCAGCAGCCAAGTAGGGTCCAGCAGAGGGTGGAATGAGCAGTTCTTC
cdr3_aa: CASSQVGSSRGWNEQFF

d_call: NA
v_call: TRBV6-1
cdr3_length: 13
clone_size: NA
j_call: TRBJ1-2
cdr3_nt: TGTGCCAGCAGTGAAGGACAGAGCTATGGCTACACCTTC
cdr3_aa: CASSEGQSYGYTF

d_call: NA
v_call: TRBV9
cdr3_length: 16
clone_size: NA
j_call: TRBJ1-4
cdr3_nt: TGTGCCAGCAGCGTATCGCAGGGGACAACTAATGAAAAACTGTTTTTT
cdr3_aa: CASSVSQGTTNEKLFF

d_call: TRBD1
v_call: TRBV28
cdr3_length: 16
clone_size: NA
j_call: TRBJ2-2
cdr3_nt: TGTGCCAGCAGTTTCCCGACAGGGGATTCCACCGGGGAGCTGTTTTTT
cdr3_aa: CASSFPTGDSTGELFF

d_call: NA
v_call: TRBV29-1
cdr3_length: 11
clone_size: NA
j_call: TRBJ1-1
cdr3_nt: TGCAGCGTTCGACAGTACACTGAAGCTTTCTTT
cdr3_aa: CSVRQYTEAFF

d_call: NA
v_call: TRBV25-1
cdr3_length: 13
clone_size: NA
j_call: TRBJ1-1
cdr3_nt: TGTGCCAGCAGTCCTCTTAGCGACACTGAAGCTTTCTTT
cdr3_aa: CASSPLSDTEAFF

d_call: NA
v_call: TRBV10-3
cdr3_length: 16
clone_size: NA
j_call: TRBJ2-4
cdr3_nt: TGTGCCATCAGTGAGGTGGGCCACATGGGCAAAAACATTCAGTACTTC
cdr3_aa: CAISEVGHMGKNIQYF

d_call: NA
v_call: TRBV3-1/TRBV3-2
cdr3_length: 14
clone_size: NA
j_call: TRBJ1-1
cdr3_nt: TGTGCCAGCAGTGATTCCGCCGTAACGAGTCCCGCTTTCTTT
cdr3_aa: CASSDSAVTSPAFF

d_call: TRBD2
v_call: TRBV7-3
cdr3_length: 16
clone_size: NA
j_call: TRBJ2-1
cdr3_nt: TGTGCCAGCAGCTTAACCGCTAGCGGGGGTTCGAATGAGCAGTTCTTC
cdr3_aa: CASSLTASGGSNEQFF

d_call: NA
v_call: TRBV9
cdr3_length: 15
clone_size: NA
j_call: TRBJ2-5
cdr3_nt: TGTGCCAGCAGCGTAGAGGCGGAGGTGCGAGAGACCCAGTACTTC
cdr3_aa: CASSVEAEVRETQYF

d_call: TRBD1
v_call: TRBV7-9
cdr3_length: 16
clone_size: NA
j_call: TRBJ2-5
cdr3_nt: TGTGCCAGCAGCCCTGGGACAGGAGGTATCCAAGAGACCCAGTACTTC
cdr3_aa: CASSPGTGGIQETQYF

d_call: TRBD1
v_call: TRBV11-3
cdr3_length: 18
clone_size: NA
j_call: TRBJ1-6
cdr3_nt: TGTGCCAGCAGCTCCGGGACAGGAGAAAGCTCCTATAATTCACCCCTCCACTTT
cdr3_aa: CASSSGTGESSYNSPLHF

d_call: TRBD1
v_call: TRBV30
cdr3_length: 12
clone_size: NA
j_call: TRBJ1-3
cdr3_nt: TGTGCCTGGAGAGGACAGGGGGGCACCATATATTTT
cdr3_aa: CAWRGQGGTIYF

d_call: TRBD1
v_call: TRBV10-3
cdr3_length: 14
clone_size: once
j_call: TRBJ1-1
cdr3_nt: TGTGCCATCAGTGTGACAGGGGGAGCCGCTGAAGCTTTCTTT
cdr3_aa: CAISVTGGAAEAFF

d_call: TRBD2
v_call: TRBV5-1
cdr3_length: 14
clone_size: NA
j_call: TRBJ2-1
cdr3_nt: TGCGCCAGCAGCTTGACCGGGGGGTACAATGAGCAGTTCTTC
cdr3_aa: CASSLTGGYNEQFF

d_call: NA
v_call: TRBV6-5
cdr3_length: 12
clone_size: NA
j_call: TRBJ2-2
cdr3_nt: TGTGCAACATTCAGGGGCACCGGGGAGCTGTTTTTT
cdr3_aa: CATFRGTGELFF

d_call: TRBD1
v_call: TRBV18
cdr3_length: 14
clone_size: NA
j_call: TRBJ1-1
cdr3_nt: TGTGCCAGCTCGTTACAGGGGGCGGACACTGAAGCTTTCTTT
cdr3_aa: CASSLQGADTEAFF

d_call: TRBD2
v_call: TRBV7-2
cdr3_length: 16
clone_size: once
j_call: TRBJ2-3
cdr3_nt: TGTGCCAGCAGCTCCCCCCGGGAGGGTTGGGCAGATACGCAGTATTTT
cdr3_aa: CASSSPREGWADTQYF

d_call: NA
v_call: TRBV6-5
cdr3_length: 13
clone_size: once
j_call: TRBJ1-1
cdr3_nt: TGTGCCAGCAGTCCAGATTTGAACACTGAAGCTTTCTTT
cdr3_aa: CASSPDLNTEAFF

d_call: TRBD1
v_call: TRBV25-1
cdr3_length: 14
clone_size: NA
j_call: TRBJ1-1
cdr3_nt: TGTGCCAGCAGTCCACTCGGACAGGGCAATGAAGCTTTCTTT
cdr3_aa: CASSPLGQGNEAFF

d_call: NA
v_call: TRBV19
cdr3_length: 16
clone_size: NA
j_call: TRBJ1-5
cdr3_nt: TGTGCCAGTAGTCCTCCATCAGCGGGGATACATCAGCCCCAGCATTTT
cdr3_aa: CASSPPSAGIHQPQHF

d_call: TRBD2
v_call: TRBV3-1/TRBV3-2
cdr3_length: 14
clone_size: NA
j_call: TRBJ2-2
cdr3_nt: TGTGCCAGTAATCGGGGGGCGAACACCGGGGAGCTGTTTTTT
cdr3_aa: CASNRGANTGELFF

d_call: NA
v_call: TRBV29-1
cdr3_length: 13
clone_size: NA
j_call: TRBJ2-7
cdr3_nt: TGCAGCGGTACGGAGGGGGGGACCTACGAGCAGTACTTC
cdr3_aa: CSGTEGGTYEQYF

d_call: NA
v_call: TRBV6-5
cdr3_length: 13
clone_size: once
j_call: TRBJ1-1
cdr3_nt: TGTGCCAGCAGTTCAGGGGACTACTCTGAAGCTTTCTTT
cdr3_aa: CASSSGDYSEAFF

d_call: NA
v_call: TRBV5-4
cdr3_length: 14
clone_size: NA
j_call: TRBJ2-5
cdr3_nt: TGTGCCAGCAGCCTCGCCAGTTACCAAGAGACCCAGTACTTC
cdr3_aa: CASSLASYQETQYF

d_call: TRBD2
v_call: TRBV18
cdr3_length: 18
clone_size: NA
j_call: TRBJ2-3
cdr3_nt: TGTGCCAGCTCACCACCGGTATCGAGCGGGGGGTCCTCAGATACGCAGTATTTT
cdr3_aa: CASSPPVSSGGSSDTQYF

d_call: NA
v_call: TRBV12-3/TRBV12-4
cdr3_length: 11
clone_size: NA
j_call: TRBJ1-1
cdr3_nt: TGTGCCAGCTCTTCCGGCACTGAAGCTTTCTTT
cdr3_aa: CASSSGTEAFF

d_call: NA
v_call: TRBV7-9
cdr3_length: 14
clone_size: NA
j_call: TRBJ1-2
cdr3_nt: TGTGCCAGCAGCTTAGGACAGGCCAACTATGGCTACACCTTC
cdr3_aa: CASSLGQANYGYTF